The clone carrying this TCR beta chain was counted at least ten times. Its antigen is still unknown. Unique molecular identifiers were present on the cDNA, which also gained a universal primer site by template switching. A single record per CDR3 protein comes from TCRdb applying MiXCR to the 5' RACE reads. Among a few hundred thousand distinct CDR3 sequences listed, about 10% were seen once. Trimming shortened V by 6 bases and J by 2 bases, and 9 bases separated the two germline ends. The CDR3 length is 13 residues. The data originate from a study of identical twins. The study, taken as a whole, reports: Shared out-of-frame alpha sequences (those common to twins) showed excess low generation probability. Findings came from cross-sectional statistics, without long-term follow-up of donors.

Source material: naive T cells sorted from blood. The source is a woman in her forties or fifties in good health. The chain links TRBV12-3 or TRBV12-4 to TRBJ2-3; D unclear. DNA for the CDR3: TGTGCCAGCAGCCCGGTGCCCACAGATACGCAGTATTTT. It encodes CASSPVPTDTQYF.